This record concerns one T cell receptor (beta chain) sequence. The data were obtained in a study of blood T cell repertoires in COVID-19. Germline CDR1 is MNHEY and CDR2 is SMNVEV (reference sequence). CDR3 size: 17 residues. V was clipped by 2 bases and J by 2 bases, with 15 bases between them. In the source study's methods: Amplifying reference gene primers gave estimates of nucleated cell counts. The method was immunoSEQ multiplex PCR; TCRdb's version includes in-frame clones alone and lacks a portion of them. The V and J calls and clone size are taken from that table; D and trimming were inferred from the DNA. This table has a few hundred thousand clones, 86% appearing once. All enrollees were roughly 18 to 95 years old and from approximately 25 US areas.

The receptor's source is a woman between 50 and 59 years old in a cohort exposed to, infected with or recovered from COVID-19 (not recorded which). Input material: PBMCs or T cells enriched from blood (not recorded which). The V and J genes are TRBV27 and TRBJ1-4, with no clear D. The CDR3 reads CASSLVAGINTNEKLFF. The CDR3 DNA is TGTGCCAGCAGTTTAGTTGCGGGAATCAACACTAATGAAAAACTGTTTTTT.